This T cell receptor (beta chain) was recorded in a study of siplizumab effects on memory and regulatory T cells. For the study at large: Mixed lymphocyte reactions were performed as paired cultures containing siplizumab at around 1 ug/mL or no drug. General observations from the study: The naive T cell population seemed more diverse than memory cells and seemed a major contributor to the alloresponse.

Per individual sample, 95,000 to 100,000 TCR templates were assayed. Sequencing was performed with immunoSEQ multiplex PCR; in TCRdb, only in-frame clones are kept and a portion is missing. In the table there are approximately 20,000 clones, 35% to 55% of which are singletons. Germline-derived CDR1 and CDR2 are SGHTA and FQGTGA. V shed 5 bases, J shed 3 bases, and the junction held 5 bases outside the gene matches. There are 14 residues in the CDR3. This clone was counted once. Its antigen is unknown. Cocultured for around six days at 37°C were the mixed lymphocyte reaction cells. The reaction combined CFSE-labelled responder PBMCs and Violet Dye-labelled stimulator PBMCs at a 1:1 ratio.

The source material was CFSE-low (dividing) CD4+ T cells sorted from an allogeneic mixed lymphocyte reaction. The sequence was collected from a human donor in good health; the cells came from an allogeneic mixed lymphocyte reaction. The V and J genes are TRBV7-3 and TRBJ1-1; 8 nucleotides agree with TRBD1. The CDR3 loop is CASSPGGADTEAFF. CDR3 in DNA: TGTGCCAGCAGCCCAGGGGGCGCCGACACTGAAGCTTTCTTT.